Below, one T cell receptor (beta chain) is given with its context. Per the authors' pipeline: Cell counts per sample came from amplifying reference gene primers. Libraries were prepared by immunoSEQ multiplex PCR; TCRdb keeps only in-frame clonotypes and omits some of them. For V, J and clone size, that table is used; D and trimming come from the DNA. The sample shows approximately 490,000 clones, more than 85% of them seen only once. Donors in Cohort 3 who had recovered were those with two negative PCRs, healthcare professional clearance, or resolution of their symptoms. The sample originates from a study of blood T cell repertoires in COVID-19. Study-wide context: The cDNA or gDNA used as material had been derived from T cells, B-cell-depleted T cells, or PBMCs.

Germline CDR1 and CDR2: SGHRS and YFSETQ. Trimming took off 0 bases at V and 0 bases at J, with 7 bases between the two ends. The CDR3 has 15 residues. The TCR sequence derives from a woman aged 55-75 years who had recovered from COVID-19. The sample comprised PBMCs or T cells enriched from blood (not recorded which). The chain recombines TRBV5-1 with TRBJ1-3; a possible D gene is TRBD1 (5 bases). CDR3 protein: CASSLATASGNTIYF. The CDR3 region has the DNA TGCGCCAGCAGCTTGGCGACAGCCTCTGGAAACACCATATATTTT.